The clone carrying this T cell receptor (beta chain) was recorded a few times. The target antigen is unknown. These data come from a study of T cell repertoires in cytomegalovirus infection. General study findings and limits: Ex vivo, HLA-C-restricted CMV-specific TCR beta clonotypes prevailed over the rest of the response. Based on cumulative public TCR beta family frequency, carriers of CMV plus the relevant HLA were identified.

TCRdb recomputed calls from the reads with MiXCR, one row per CDR3 protein. The data show about 890,000 distinct CDR3 sequences, around 30% seen once. Germline assignment: CDR1 KGHDR and CDR2 SFDVKD. This CDR3 spans 14 amino acids. Trimming cost V 4 bases and J 7 bases, with 13 bases left between them. The input for sequencing was cultured CD8+ T cells from PBMCs, taken from culture after CMV antigen stimulation. V and J are TRBV24-1 and TRBJ2-1; D is ambiguous. This sequence was found in a human donor in good health (CMV status not recorded). Some clones in this sample may be carry-over from other donors' samples. The chain's CDR3 is CATSEPGDENEQFF. CDR3 in DNA: TGTGCCACCAGTGAACCCGGAGACGAAAATGAGCAGTTCTTC.